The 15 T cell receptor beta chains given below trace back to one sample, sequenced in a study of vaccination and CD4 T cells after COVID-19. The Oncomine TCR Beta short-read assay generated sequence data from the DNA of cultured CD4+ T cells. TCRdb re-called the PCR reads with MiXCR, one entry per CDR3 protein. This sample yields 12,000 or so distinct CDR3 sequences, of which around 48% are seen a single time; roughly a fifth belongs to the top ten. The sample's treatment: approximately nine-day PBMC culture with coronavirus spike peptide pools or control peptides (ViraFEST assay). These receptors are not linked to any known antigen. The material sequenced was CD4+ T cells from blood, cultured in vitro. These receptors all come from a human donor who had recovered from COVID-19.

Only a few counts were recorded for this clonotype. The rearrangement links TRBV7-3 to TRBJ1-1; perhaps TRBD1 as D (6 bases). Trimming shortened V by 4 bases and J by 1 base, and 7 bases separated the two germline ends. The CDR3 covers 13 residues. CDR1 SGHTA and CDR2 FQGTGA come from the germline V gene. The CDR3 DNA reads TGTGCCAGCAGCTCGACAGGGAACACTGAAGCTTTCTTT. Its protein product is CASSSTGNTEAFF.

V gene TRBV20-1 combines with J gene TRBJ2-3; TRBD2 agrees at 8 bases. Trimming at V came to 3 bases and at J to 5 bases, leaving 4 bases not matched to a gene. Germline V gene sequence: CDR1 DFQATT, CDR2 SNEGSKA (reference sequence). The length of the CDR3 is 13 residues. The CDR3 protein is CSARAGGIDTQYF. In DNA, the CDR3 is TGCAGTGCTAGGGCGGGAGGTATAGATACGCAGTATTTT.

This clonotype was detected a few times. CDR3 sequence: CASSSRAYTEAFF. The CDR3 nucleotides are TGTGCCAGCAGTTCTAGGGCTTACACTGAAGCTTTCTTT. V usage is TRBV12-3 or TRBV12-4 and J usage is TRBJ1-1; the D is unclear. This CDR3 has 13 amino acids. Trimming removed 4 bases at V and 3 bases at J, with 9 bases between.

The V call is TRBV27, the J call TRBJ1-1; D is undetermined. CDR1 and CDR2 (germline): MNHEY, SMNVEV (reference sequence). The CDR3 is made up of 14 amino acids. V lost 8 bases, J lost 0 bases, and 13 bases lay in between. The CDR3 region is CASQSWGVNTEAFF. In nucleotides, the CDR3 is TGTGCCAGCCAAAGCTGGGGAGTGAACACTGAAGCTTTCTTT.

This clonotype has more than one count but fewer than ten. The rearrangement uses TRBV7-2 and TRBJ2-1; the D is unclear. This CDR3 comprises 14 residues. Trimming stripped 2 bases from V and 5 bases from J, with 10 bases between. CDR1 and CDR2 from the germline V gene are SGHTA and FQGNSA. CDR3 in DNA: TGTGCCAGCAGCTTATTACAGAGTAACAATGAGCAGTTCTTC. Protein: CASSLLQSNNEQFF.

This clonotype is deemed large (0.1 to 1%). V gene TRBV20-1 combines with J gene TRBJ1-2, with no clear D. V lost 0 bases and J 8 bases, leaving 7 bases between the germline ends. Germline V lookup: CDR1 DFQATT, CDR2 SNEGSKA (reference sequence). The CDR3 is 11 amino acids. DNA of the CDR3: TGCAGTGCTAGAGATCAAAGGGGCTACACCTTC. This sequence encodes CSARDQRGYTF.

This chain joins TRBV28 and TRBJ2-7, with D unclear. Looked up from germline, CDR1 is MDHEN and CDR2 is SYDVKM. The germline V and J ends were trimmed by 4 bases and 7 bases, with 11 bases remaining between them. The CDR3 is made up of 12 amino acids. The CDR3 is CASSSPSFEQYF. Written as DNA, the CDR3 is TGTGCCAGCAGTTCCCCCTCTTTTGAGCAGTACTTC.

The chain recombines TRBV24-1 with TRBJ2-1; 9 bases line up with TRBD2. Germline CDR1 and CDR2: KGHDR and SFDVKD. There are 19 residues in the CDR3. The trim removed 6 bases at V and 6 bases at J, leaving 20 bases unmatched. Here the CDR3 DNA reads TGTGCCACCAGTTCAGGTAGCGGGAGTCGTAAGTTCTGGGGCAATGAGCAGTTCTTC. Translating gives CATSSGSGSRKFWGNEQFF.

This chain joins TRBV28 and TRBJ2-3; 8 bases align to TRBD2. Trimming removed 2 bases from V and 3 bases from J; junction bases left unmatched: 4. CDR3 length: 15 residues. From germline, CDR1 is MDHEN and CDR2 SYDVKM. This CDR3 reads CASSLAGGFTDTQYF. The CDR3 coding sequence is TGTGCCAGCAGTTTAGCGGGAGGATTTACAGATACGCAGTATTTT.

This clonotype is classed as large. In nucleotides, the CDR3 is TGTGCCAGCAGCCGTTCACTAGCGGGCACAGATACGCAGTATTTT. Its translation is CASSRSLAGTDTQYF. The J gene is TRBJ2-3, the V gene TRBV14; 8 nucleotides align to TRBD2. After removal of 4 bases from V and 1 base from J, the junction contained 4 bases not matched to a gene. The CDR3 loop spans 15 amino acids. Germline CDR1 reads SGHDN; CDR2 reads FVKESK.

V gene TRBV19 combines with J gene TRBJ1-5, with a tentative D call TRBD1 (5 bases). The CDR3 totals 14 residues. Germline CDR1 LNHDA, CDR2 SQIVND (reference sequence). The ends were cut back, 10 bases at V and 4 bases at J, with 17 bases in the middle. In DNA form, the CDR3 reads TGTGCCACCCATCAGGGAGAGGCTAATCAGCCCCAGCATTTT. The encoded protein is CATHQGEANQPQHF.

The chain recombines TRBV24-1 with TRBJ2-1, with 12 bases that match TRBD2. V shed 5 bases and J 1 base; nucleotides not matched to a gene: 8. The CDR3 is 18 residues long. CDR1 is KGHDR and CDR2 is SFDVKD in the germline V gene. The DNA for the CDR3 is TGTGCCACCAGTGCCTCTAGCGGGGGGGTTAGGTCCTACAATGAGCAGTTCTTC. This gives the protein CATSASSGGVRSYNEQFF.

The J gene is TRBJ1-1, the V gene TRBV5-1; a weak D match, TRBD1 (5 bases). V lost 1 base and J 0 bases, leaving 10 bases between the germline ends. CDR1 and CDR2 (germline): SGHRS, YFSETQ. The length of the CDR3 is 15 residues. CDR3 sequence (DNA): TGCGCCAGCAGCTTGTTGGCAGGGTTGAACACTGAAGCTTTCTTT. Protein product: CASSLLAGLNTEAFF.

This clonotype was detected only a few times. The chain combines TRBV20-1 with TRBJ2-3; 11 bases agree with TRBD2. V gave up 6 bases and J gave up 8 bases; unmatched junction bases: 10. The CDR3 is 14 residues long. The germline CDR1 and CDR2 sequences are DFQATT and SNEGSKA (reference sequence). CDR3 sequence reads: CSAGTSGADFTQYF. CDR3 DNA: TGCAGTGCCGGGACTAGCGGAGCCGACTTTACGCAGTATTTT.

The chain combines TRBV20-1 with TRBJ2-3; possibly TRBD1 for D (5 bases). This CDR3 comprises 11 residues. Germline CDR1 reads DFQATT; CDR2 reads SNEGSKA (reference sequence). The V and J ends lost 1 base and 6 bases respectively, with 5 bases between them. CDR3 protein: CSARAGDTQYF. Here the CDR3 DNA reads TGCAGTGCTAGAGCAGGGGATACGCAGTATTTT.